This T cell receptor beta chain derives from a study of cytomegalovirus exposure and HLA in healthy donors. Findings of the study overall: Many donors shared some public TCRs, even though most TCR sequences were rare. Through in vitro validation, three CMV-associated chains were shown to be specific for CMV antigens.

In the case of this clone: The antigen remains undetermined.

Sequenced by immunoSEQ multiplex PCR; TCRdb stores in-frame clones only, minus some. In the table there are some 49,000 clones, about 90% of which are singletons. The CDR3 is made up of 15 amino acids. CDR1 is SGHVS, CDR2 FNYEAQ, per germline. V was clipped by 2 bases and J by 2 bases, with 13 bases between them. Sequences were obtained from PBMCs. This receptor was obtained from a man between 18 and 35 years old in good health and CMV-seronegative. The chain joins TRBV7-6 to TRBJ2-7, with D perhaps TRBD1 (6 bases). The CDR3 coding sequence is TGTGCCAGCAGCTTACAACCGGGACATACCTACGAGCAGTACTTC. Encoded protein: CASSLQPGHTYEQYF.